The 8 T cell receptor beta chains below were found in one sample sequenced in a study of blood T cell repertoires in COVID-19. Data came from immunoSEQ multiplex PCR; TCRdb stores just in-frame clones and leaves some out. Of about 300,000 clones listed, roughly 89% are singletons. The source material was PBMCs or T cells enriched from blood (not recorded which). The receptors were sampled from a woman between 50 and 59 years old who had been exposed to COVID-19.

The CDR3 loop is CASTPFDTYGYTF. CDR3 sequence (DNA): TGTGCCAGTACCCCCTTTGACACGTATGGCTACACCTTC. The rearrangement links TRBV19 to TRBJ1-2; no clear D. Trimming left V 7 bases short and J 5 bases short, with 14 bases between. Looked up from germline, CDR1 is LNHDA and CDR2 is SQIVND (reference sequence). The CDR3 length is 13 residues.

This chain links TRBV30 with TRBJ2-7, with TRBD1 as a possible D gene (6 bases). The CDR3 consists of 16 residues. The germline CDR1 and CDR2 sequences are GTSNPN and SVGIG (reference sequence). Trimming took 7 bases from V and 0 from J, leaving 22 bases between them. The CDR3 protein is CAFSKGYQGHSYEQYF. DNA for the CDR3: TGTGCCTTCTCGAAGGGGTACCAGGGGCACTCCTACGAGCAGTACTTC.

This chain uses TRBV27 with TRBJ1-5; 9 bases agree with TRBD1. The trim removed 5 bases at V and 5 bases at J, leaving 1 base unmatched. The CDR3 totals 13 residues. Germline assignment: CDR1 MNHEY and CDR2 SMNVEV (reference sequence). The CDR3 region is CASSTGGDQPQHF. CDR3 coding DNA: TGTGCCAGCAGTACAGGGGGCGATCAGCCCCAGCATTTT.

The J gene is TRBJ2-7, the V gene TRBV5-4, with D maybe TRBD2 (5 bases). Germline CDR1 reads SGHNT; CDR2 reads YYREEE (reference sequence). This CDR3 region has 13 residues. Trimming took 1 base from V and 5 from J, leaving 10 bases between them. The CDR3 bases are TGTGCCAGCAGCTTGACGGGAACCCACGAGCAGTACTTC. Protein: CASSLTGTHEQYF. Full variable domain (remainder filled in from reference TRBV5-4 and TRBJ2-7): ETGVTQSPTHLIKTRGQQVTLRCSSQSGHNTVSWYQQALGQGPQFIFQYYREEENGRGNFPPRFSGLQFPNYSSELNVNALELDDSALYLCASSLTGTHEQYFGPGTRLTVT.

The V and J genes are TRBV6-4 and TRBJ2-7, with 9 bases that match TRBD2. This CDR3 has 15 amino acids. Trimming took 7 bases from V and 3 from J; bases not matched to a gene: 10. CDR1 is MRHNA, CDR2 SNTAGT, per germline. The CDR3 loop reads CASKSFPSGDYEQYF. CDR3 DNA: TGTGCCAGCAAGTCGTTTCCTAGCGGGGACTACGAGCAGTACTTC.

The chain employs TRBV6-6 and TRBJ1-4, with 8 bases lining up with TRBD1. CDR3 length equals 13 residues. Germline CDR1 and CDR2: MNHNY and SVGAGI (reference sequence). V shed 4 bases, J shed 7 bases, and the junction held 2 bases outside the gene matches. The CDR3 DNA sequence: TGTGCCAGCAGTTCGGACAGGGTTGAAAAACTGTTTTTT. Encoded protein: CASSSDRVEKLFF.

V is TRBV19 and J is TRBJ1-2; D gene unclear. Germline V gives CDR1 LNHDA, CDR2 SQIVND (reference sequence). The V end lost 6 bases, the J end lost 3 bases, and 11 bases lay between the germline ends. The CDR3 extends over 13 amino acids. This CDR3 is CASRAREDYGYTF. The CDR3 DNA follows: TGTGCCAGTAGGGCTCGGGAAGACTATGGCTACACCTTC.

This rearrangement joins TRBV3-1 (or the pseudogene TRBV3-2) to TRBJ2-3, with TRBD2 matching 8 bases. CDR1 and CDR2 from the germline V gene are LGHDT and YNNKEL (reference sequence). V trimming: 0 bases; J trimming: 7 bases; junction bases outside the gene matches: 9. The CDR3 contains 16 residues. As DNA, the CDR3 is TGTGCCAGCAGCCAAGACCCCGGGACTAGGGTTAATACGCAGTATTTT. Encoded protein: CASSQDPGTRVNTQYF.